This T cell receptor (beta chain) originates from a study of beta chain features in type 1 diabetes. The wider study: Across all samples, about 110,000,000 sorted cells were examined.

Every single donor gave one heparinised blood draw, and these averaged roughly 100 mL. Since all of the isolated RNA was reverse transcribed, expressed TCRB transcripts were what got sequenced. Measured with immunoSEQ multiplex PCR; TCRdb has only the in-frame clones, and not every one. The table has some 410,000 clones, about an eighth seen once. The CDR3 length is 14 residues. The ends lost 4 bases at V and 9 bases at J; junction bases unmatched: 6. Looked up from germline, CDR1 is SGHTA and CDR2 is FQGNSA. The specimen was naive CD4+ T cells from blood. This chain links TRBV7-2 with TRBJ2-1; 10 nucleotides agree with TRBD1. This receptor was identified in a woman between 18 and 29 years old in good health. This CDR3 reads CASSSGQGLIEQFF. The CDR3 coding sequence is TGTGCCAGCAGCTCGGGACAGGGGTTGATTGAGCAGTTCTTC.